Shown below are 28 T cell receptor beta chains from a single sample sequenced in a study of beta chain features in type 1 diabetes. TCRB transcripts that were expressed got sequenced, as all of the isolated RNA had been reverse transcribed. Clones were read by immunoSEQ multiplex PCR, and TCRdb kept only the in-frame ones, dropping some. The sample lists 350,000 to 450,000 clones, approximately 15% occurring once. The specimen sequenced was naive CD4+ T cells from blood. Source of these receptors: a man aged 25 to 40 in good health.

This clone has just a few counts. The rearrangement uses TRBV4-3 and TRBJ2-2, with D unresolved. Trimming removed 1 base from V and 0 bases from J, with 6 bases in between. CDR1 is LGHNA and CDR2 is YSLEER in the germline V gene. The CDR3 spans 15 residues. Here the CDR3 DNA reads TGCGCCAGCAGCCAAGTGGGTGCGAACACCGGGGAGCTGTTTTTT. Translated: CASSQVGANTGELFF.

This clone has only a few counts. The J gene is TRBJ2-1, the V gene TRBV4-3; a weak D match, TRBD1 (5 bases). This CDR3 has 14 residues. Germline V gene lookup returns CDR1 LGHNA and CDR2 YSLEER. V was clipped by 0 bases and J by 7 bases, with 10 bases between them. The CDR3 DNA reads as TGCGCCAGCAGCCAAGACAGGGCACGGAATGAGCAGTTCTTC. It yields the protein CASSQDRARNEQFF.

The genes are TRBV7-2 and TRBJ2-5, with D possibly matching TRBD1 (5 bases). The CDR3 runs 14 residues. V dropped 8 bases and J dropped 0 bases, with 13 bases sitting between them. The V gene's germline CDR1 is SGHTA and CDR2 FQGNSA. DNA of the CDR3: TGTGCCAGCGGGGCAGACTTAGACCAAGAGACCCAGTACTTC. Amino acids: CASGADLDQETQYF.

The rearrangement uses TRBV30 and TRBJ2-5, with D perhaps given as TRBD1 or TRBD2 (5 bases each). Germline values: CDR1 GTSNPN, CDR2 SVGIG (reference sequence). V was trimmed by 5 bases and J by 1 base, leaving 17 bases between them. This CDR3 has 15 amino acids. CDR3: CAWGGTGRPQETQYF. CDR3 nucleotide sequence: TGTGCCTGGGGAGGTACAGGACGGCCCCAAGAGACCCAGTACTTC.

This chain links TRBV5-1 with TRBJ2-1, with TRBD1 matching over 9 bases. Germline V gene sequence: CDR1 SGHRS, CDR2 YFSETQ. V gave up 3 bases and J gave up 3 bases; unmatched junction bases: 7. The CDR3 length is 16 residues. This CDR3 is CASSYYRDRVYNEQFF. The CDR3, as DNA: TGCGCCAGCAGCTATTACCGGGACAGGGTCTACAATGAGCAGTTCTTC.

With regard to this clone: This sample includes further DNA sequences coding for the same CDR3. The chain couples TRBV20-1 to TRBJ2-7; D not certain. Germline CDR1 DFQATT, CDR2 SNEGSKA (reference sequence). This CDR3 spans 11 amino acids. V was trimmed by 6 bases and J by 2 bases, leaving 8 bases between them. The CDR3 nucleotides read TGCAGTGCATCGAACACCTACGAGCAGTACGTC. Its protein is CSASNTYEQYV.

The chain has TRBV9 and TRBJ1-2, with no clear D. The germline CDR1 and CDR2 sequences are SGDLS and YYNGEE. The CDR3 totals 15 residues. The V end was cut by 0 bases, the J end by 4 bases, with 13 bases between. CDR3 residues: CASSVGLGLVYGYTF. DNA for the CDR3: TGTGCCAGCAGCGTAGGACTGGGTTTAGTCTATGGCTACACCTTC.

The chain has TRBV5-1 and TRBJ2-7, with 10 nucleotides matching TRBD2. This CDR3 spans 15 amino acids. Germline V gene sequence: CDR1 SGHRS, CDR2 YFSETQ. V trimming: 4 bases; J trimming: 5 bases; junction bases outside the gene matches: 9. For the CDR3, the DNA is TGCGCCAGCAGCCTCCGTACTAGCGGGGCCCACGAGCAGTACTTC. Translated, it gives CASSLRTSGAHEQYF.

This clone has a handful of counts. V usage is TRBV9 and J usage is TRBJ2-1; TRBD2 matches at 8 bases. CDR1 SGDLS and CDR2 YYNGEE come from the germline V gene. Unmatched junction bases numbered 9, after V lost 3 bases and J lost 10 bases. The CDR3 spans 14 residues. CDR3 nucleotide sequence: TGTGCCAGCAGCGCTAGCGGGCTCCCTTTAGAGCAGTTCTTC. Its protein product is CASSASGLPLEQFF.

The V call is TRBV29-1, the J call TRBJ2-2; perhaps TRBD1 as D (5 bases). The V and J ends lost 3 bases and 4 bases respectively, with 9 bases between them. CDR3 size: 13 residues. Germline assignment: CDR1 SQVTM and CDR2 ANQGSEA. CDR3 bases: TGCAGCGTTGACAGGGCAGGCACCGGGGAGCTGTTTTTT. It yields the protein CSVDRAGTGELFF.

The rearrangement links TRBV7-2 to TRBJ2-7, with 7 bases aligning to TRBD2. V gave up 4 bases and J gave up 0 bases; unmatched junction bases: 6. The germline gives CDR1 SGHTA, CDR2 FQGNSA. This CDR3 is 15 amino acids long. The CDR3 loop is CASSWSWGGSYEQYF. The CDR3 coding sequence is TGTGCCAGCAGCTGGAGCTGGGGGGGCTCCTACGAGCAGTACTTC.

The V gene is TRBV11-3, the J gene TRBJ2-5, with 7 bases matching TRBD2. The length of the CDR3 is 15 residues. J was trimmed by 2 bases and V by 5 bases; bases with no gene match: 8. Germline V gene sequence: CDR1 SGHNT, CDR2 YENEEA. DNA of the CDR3: TGTGCCAGCAGCCCCGGACGGGGGGTGCAAGAGACCCAGTACTTC. As protein: CASSPGRGVQETQYF.

This clone was seen a few times. V gene TRBV6-5 combines with J gene TRBJ2-5; D unresolved. Germline CDR1 is MNHEY and CDR2 is SVGAGI. CDR3 length: 14 amino acids. V lost 0 bases and J 2 bases, leaving 7 bases between the germline ends. This chain's CDR3 is CASSYSSVQETQYF. The CDR3 region has the DNA TGTGCCAGCAGTTACTCGTCAGTTCAAGAGACCCAGTACTTC.

In this sample, this clone turned up a few times. This chain connects TRBV5-1 to TRBJ2-5; no reliable D call. The CDR3 covers 16 residues. Looked up from germline, CDR1 is SGHRS and CDR2 is YFSETQ. With 0 bases removed from V and 1 base from J, the gap between germline ends came to 13 bases. The CDR3 spells CASSLGVGPAQETQYF. The CDR3 nucleotides are TGCGCCAGCAGCTTGGGCGTAGGGCCCGCCCAAGAGACCCAGTACTTC.

The chain couples TRBV7-2 to TRBJ2-1; no clear D gene. Germline V CDR1 and CDR2: SGHTA, FQGNSA. The CDR3 extends over 11 amino acids. Trimming cost V 10 bases and J 3 bases, with 7 bases left between them. Here the CDR3 reads CATSSYNEQFF. The CDR3 nucleotides are TGTGCCACCTCCAGCTACAATGAGCAGTTCTTC.

V is TRBV18 and J is TRBJ1-1; 10 bases are shared with TRBD1. The CDR3 covers 15 residues. After removal of 2 bases from V and 5 bases from J, the junction contained 5 bases not matched to a gene. Looked up from germline, CDR1 is KGHSH and CDR2 is LQKENI. Written as DNA, the CDR3 is TGTGCCAGCTCACCAAAGACAGGGGGCTATACTGAAGCTTTCTTT. This gives the protein CASSPKTGGYTEAFF. Full variable domain (outside the CDR3, taken from reference TRBV18 and TRBJ1-1): NAGVMQNPRHLVRRRGQEARLRCSPMKGHSHVYWYRQLPEEGLKFMVYLQKENIIDESGMPKERFSAEFPKEGPSILRIQQVVRGDSAAYFCASSPKTGGYTEAFFGQGTRLTVV.

In the case of this clone: The same CDR3 arises from other DNA sequences in this sample as well. The chain employs TRBV7-3 and TRBJ2-5; D ambiguous. This CDR3 is built from 13 residues. The germline gives CDR1 SGHTA, CDR2 FQGTGA. V was cut by 2 bases and J by 1 base, with 5 bases left in between. DNA for the CDR3: TGTGCCAGCAGCTTAGGTGCCCAAGAGACCCAGTACTTC. This sequence encodes CASSLGAQETQYF.

The gene calls are TRBV7-2 and TRBJ2-1; 15 bases fit TRBD2. CDR1 is SGHTA, CDR2 FQGNSA, per germline. V gave up 7 bases and J gave up 7 bases; unmatched junction bases: 8. This CDR3 spans 16 amino acids. The CDR3 sequence is CASTVTGTSGRNEQFF. In DNA form, the CDR3 reads TGTGCCAGCACGGTTACCGGGACTAGCGGGAGGAATGAGCAGTTCTTC.

The chain links TRBV14 to TRBJ1-2; 7 bases align to TRBD1. Germline V lookup: CDR1 SGHDN, CDR2 FVKESK. Trimming at V came to 2 bases and at J to 14 bases, leaving 14 bases not matched to a gene. This CDR3 region has 14 residues. CDR3 in DNA: TGTGCCAGCAGCCAATTAACGACAGGGTTGGGTTCGACCTTC. Translation gives CASSQLTTGLGSTF.

The chain couples TRBV20-1 to TRBJ2-3; no definite D call. The CDR3 covers 11 residues. Looked up from germline, CDR1 is DFQATT and CDR2 is SNEGSKA (reference sequence). CDR3 loop: CSAGWTDTQYF. The CDR3 bases are TGCAGCGCTGGGTGGACAGATACGCAGTATTTT.

The chain carries TRBV28 and TRBJ2-5, with D unresolved. The V and J ends lost 8 bases and 3 bases respectively, with 4 bases between them. The length of the CDR3 is 10 residues. Germline V gene lookup returns CDR1 MDHEN and CDR2 SYDVKM. DNA for the CDR3: TGTGCCAGCCGAAAAGAGACCCAGTACTTC. Translated: CASRKETQYF.

This clone has just a few counts. The CDR3 protein is CASSPGGAGMNTEAFF. The CDR3 DNA is TGTGCCAGCTCACCCGGAGGTGCGGGCATGAACACTGAAGCTTTCTTT. The chain has TRBV18 and TRBJ1-1, with unresolved D. Trimming stripped 3 bases from V and 0 bases from J, with 14 bases between. CDR3 length: 16 amino acids. Germline CDR1 reads KGHSH; CDR2 reads LQKENI.

This clone was seen a handful of times. V and J are TRBV5-1 and TRBJ2-5; D gene unclear. From germline, CDR1 is SGHRS and CDR2 YFSETQ. V lost 4 bases to trimming and J lost 5 bases, with 9 bases between them. The CDR3 loop spans 12 amino acids. The CDR3 bases are TGCGCCAGCAGCCTGAATGGGGAGACCCAGTACTTC. It codes for CASSLNGETQYF.

The J gene is TRBJ1-1, the V gene TRBV27; the D is unclear. CDR3 length: 11 residues. Germline V gene data show CDR1 as MNHEY and CDR2 as SMNVEV (reference sequence). V was cut by 4 bases and J by 4 bases, with 4 bases left in between. Here the CDR3 DNA reads TGTGCCAGCAGTTCTCTCACTGAAGCTTTCTTT. Translating gives CASSSLTEAFF.

As to this clone: The same CDR3 is also encoded by other DNA sequences in this sample. The chain has TRBV9 and TRBJ2-3; D unclear. The CDR3 is 11 amino acids. Germline V gives CDR1 SGDLS, CDR2 YYNGEE. CDR3 in amino acids: CASSRTDTQYF. CDR3 nucleotide sequence: TGTGCTTCATCTCGCACAGATACGCAGTATTTT.

This clone was found a few times. This chain uses TRBV7-2 with TRBJ2-3; D unclear. V shed 0 bases and J shed 2 bases, with 12 bases lying between them. The V gene's germline CDR1 is SGHTA and CDR2 FQGNSA. The CDR3 covers 16 residues. For the CDR3, the DNA is TGTGCCAGCAGCTTAGCTTCGGTGGAGATCACAGATACGCAGTATTTT. The encoded protein is CASSLASVEITDTQYF.

This clone came up a few times. The chain links TRBV30 to TRBJ1-5; 7 bases are shared with TRBD1. This CDR3 has 13 residues. Unmatched junction bases numbered 5, after V lost 3 bases and J lost 6 bases. Germline CDR1 GTSNPN, CDR2 SVGIG (reference sequence). The CDR3 sequence: CAWRGTVGQPQHF. The CDR3 nucleotides read TGTGCCTGGAGAGGGACAGTAGGTCAGCCCCAGCATTTT.

This chain connects TRBV5-4 to TRBJ2-7, with 7 bases fitting TRBD2. CDR3 size: 14 residues. With V trimmed by 2 bases and J by 7 bases, 9 bases remained unmatched. In germline, CDR1 is SGHNT, CDR2 YYREEE (reference sequence). CDR3 nucleotide sequence: TGTGCCAGCAGCTTAGCGGGAACAGTGAGAGAGCAGTACGTC. Amino acid sequence: CASSLAGTVREQYV.